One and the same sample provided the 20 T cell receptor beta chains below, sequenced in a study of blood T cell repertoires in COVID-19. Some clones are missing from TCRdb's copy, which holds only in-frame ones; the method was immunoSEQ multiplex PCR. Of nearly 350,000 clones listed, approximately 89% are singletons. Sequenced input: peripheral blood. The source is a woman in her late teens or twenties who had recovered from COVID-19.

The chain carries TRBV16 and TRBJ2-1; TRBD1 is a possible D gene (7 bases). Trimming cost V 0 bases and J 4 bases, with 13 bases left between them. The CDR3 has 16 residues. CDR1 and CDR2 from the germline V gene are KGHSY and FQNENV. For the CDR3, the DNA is TGTGCCAGCAGCCAATCGGGGCAGGGGGGATACAATGAGCAGTTCTTC. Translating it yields CASSQSGQGGYNEQFF.

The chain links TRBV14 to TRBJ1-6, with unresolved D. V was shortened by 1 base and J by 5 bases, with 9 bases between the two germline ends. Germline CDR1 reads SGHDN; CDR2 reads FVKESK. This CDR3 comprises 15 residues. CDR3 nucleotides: TGTGCCAGCAGCCAAGGTCGGGGTGATAATTCACCCCTCCACTTT. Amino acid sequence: CASSQGRGDNSPLHF. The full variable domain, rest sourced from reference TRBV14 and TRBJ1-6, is EAGVTQFPSHSVIEKGQTVTLRCDPISGHDNLYWYRRVMGKEIKFLLHFVKESKQDESGMPNNRFLAERTGGTYSTLKVQPAELEDSGVYFCASSQGRGDNSPLHFGNGTRLTVT.

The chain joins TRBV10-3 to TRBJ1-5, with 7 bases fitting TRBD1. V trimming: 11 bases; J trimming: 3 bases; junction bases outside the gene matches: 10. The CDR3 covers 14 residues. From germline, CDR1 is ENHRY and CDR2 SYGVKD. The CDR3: CAARSDRVNQPQHF. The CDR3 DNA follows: TGTGCCGCACGTTCCGACAGGGTCAATCAGCCCCAGCATTTT.

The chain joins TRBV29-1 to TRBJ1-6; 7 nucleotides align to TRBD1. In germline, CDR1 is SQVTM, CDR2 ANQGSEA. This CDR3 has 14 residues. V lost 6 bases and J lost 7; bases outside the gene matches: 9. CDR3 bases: TGCAGCGTGGCTGTAGGGGGCAGAAATTCACCCCTCCACTTT. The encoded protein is CSVAVGGRNSPLHF.

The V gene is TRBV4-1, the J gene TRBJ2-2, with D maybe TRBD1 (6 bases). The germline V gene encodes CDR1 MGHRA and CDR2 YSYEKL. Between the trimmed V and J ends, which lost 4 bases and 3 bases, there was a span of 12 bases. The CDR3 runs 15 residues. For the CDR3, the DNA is TGCGCCAGCAGCCTTCGGGACATCTACACCGGGGAGCTGTTTTTT. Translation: CASSLRDIYTGELFF.

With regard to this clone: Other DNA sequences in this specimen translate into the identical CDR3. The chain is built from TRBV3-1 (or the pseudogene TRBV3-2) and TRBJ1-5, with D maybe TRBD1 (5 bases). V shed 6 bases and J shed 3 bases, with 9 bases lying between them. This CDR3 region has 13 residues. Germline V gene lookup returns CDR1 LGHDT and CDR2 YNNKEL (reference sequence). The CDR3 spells CASSQGLNQPQHF. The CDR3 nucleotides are TGTGCCAGCAGTCAGGGTCTCAATCAGCCCCAGCATTTT.

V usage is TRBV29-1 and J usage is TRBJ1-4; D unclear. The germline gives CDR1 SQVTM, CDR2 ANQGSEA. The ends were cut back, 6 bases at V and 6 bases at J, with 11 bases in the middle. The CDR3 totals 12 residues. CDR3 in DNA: TGCAGCGTGCTACGGGGTGATGAAAAACTGTTTTTT. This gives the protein CSVLRGDEKLFF. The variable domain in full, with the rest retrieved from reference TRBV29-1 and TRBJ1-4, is SAVISQKPSRDICQRGTSLTIQCQVDSQVTMMFWYRQQPGQSLTLIATANQGSEATYESGFVIDKFPISRPNLTFSTLTVSNMSPEDSSIYLCSVLRGDEKLFFGSGTQLSVL.

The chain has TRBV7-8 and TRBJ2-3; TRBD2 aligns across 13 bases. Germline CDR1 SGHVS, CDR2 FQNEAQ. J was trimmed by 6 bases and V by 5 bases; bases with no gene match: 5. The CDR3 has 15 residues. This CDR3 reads CASSARLAGGDTQYF. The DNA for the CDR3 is TGTGCCAGCAGCGCACGACTAGCGGGAGGTGATACGCAGTATTTT.

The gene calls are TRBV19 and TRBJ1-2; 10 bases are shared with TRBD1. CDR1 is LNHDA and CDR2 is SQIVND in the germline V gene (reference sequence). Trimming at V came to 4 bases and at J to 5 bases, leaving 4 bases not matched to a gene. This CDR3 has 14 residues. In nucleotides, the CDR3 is TGTGCCAGTAGTACCGGGACAGGGGCGTATGGCTACACCTTC. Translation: CASSTGTGAYGYTF.

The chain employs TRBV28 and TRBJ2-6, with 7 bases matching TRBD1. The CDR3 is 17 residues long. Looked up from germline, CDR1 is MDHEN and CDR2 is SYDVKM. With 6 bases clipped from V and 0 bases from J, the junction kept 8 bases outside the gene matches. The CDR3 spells CASSHRQGSSGANVLTF. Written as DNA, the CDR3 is TGTGCCAGCAGCCATCGACAGGGAAGCTCTGGGGCCAACGTCCTGACTTTC.

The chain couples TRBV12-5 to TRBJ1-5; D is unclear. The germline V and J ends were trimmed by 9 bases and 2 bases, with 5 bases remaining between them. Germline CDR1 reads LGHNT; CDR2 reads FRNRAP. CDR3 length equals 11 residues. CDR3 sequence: CASGGNQPQHF. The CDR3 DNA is TGTGCTAGCGGGGGCAATCAGCCCCAGCATTTT.

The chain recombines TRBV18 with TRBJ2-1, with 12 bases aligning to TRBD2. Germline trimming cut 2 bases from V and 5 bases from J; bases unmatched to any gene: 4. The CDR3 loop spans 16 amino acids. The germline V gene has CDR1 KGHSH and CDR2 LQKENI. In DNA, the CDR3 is TGTGCCAGCTCACCAGGACTAGCGGGATTAAACAATGAGCAGTTCTTC. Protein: CASSPGLAGLNNEQFF.

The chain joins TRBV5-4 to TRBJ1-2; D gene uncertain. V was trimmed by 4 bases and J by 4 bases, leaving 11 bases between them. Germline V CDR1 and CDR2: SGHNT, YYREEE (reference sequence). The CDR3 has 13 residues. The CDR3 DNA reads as TGTGCCAGCAGCCAGCAGGAAATCTATGGCTACACCTTC. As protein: CASSQQEIYGYTF.

The CDR3 region has the DNA TGCGCCAGCAGCCTGGACTATGGGCTAAACATTCAGTACTTC. Translating gives CASSLDYGLNIQYF. The chain recombines TRBV4-1 with TRBJ2-4, with D perhaps matching TRBD2 (6 bases). With 4 bases removed from V and 6 bases from J, the gap between germline ends came to 13 bases. The CDR3 runs to 14 residues. Germline CDR1 is MGHRA and CDR2 is YSYEKL.

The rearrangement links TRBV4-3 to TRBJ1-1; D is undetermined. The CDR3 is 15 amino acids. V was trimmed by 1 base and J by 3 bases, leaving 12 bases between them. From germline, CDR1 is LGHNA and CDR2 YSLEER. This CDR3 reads CASSQAGGDYTEAFF. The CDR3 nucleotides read TGCGCCAGCAGCCAAGCCGGCGGAGACTACACTGAAGCTTTCTTT.

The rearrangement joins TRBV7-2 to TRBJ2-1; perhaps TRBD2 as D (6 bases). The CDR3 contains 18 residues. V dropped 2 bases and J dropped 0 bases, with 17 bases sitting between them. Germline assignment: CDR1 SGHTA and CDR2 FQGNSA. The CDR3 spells CASSLRGGGSLSYNEQFF. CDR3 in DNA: TGTGCCAGCAGCTTAAGGGGCGGAGGGAGCCTCTCCTACAATGAGCAGTTCTTC.

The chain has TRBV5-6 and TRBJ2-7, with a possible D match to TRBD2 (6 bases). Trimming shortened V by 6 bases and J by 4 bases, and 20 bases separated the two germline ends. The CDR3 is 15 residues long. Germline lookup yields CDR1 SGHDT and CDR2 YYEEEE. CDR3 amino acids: CASTSNGGRNYEQYV. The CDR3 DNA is TGTGCCAGCACCTCGAATGGTGGGAGGAATTACGAGCAGTACGTC.

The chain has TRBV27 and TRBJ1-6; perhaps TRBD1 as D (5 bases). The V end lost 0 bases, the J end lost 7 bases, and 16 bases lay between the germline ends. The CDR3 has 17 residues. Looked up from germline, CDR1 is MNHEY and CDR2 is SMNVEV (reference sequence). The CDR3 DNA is TGTGCCAGCAGTTTATCGTACGCAGGGTGGCAGAATTCACCCCTCCACTTT. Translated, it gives CASSLSYAGWQNSPLHF.

Written as DNA, the CDR3 is TGTGCCAGCAGTTACTCGGGGGGGAAAAATCAGCCCCAGCATTTT. This sequence encodes CASSYSGGKNQPQHF. The chain uses TRBV6-2 or TRBV6-3 and TRBJ1-5; a possible D gene is TRBD1 (5 bases). The CDR3 length is 15 residues. In germline, CDR1 is MNHEY, CDR2 SVGEGT. V was shortened by 0 bases and J by 4 bases, with 10 bases between the two germline ends.

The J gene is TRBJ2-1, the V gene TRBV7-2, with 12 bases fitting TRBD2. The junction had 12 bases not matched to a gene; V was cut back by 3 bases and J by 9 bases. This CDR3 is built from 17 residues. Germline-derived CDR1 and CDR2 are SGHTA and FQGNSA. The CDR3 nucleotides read TGTGCCAGCAGCTTTGGGGCACTAGCGGGAGGCTGGAGTGAGCAGTTCTTC. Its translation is CASSFGALAGGWSEQFF.